This TCR beta chain was obtained from a study of T cells in localized non-small cell lung cancer. General observations from the study: A median of roughly 57 clones ranked among the top 100 in tumor appeared in adjacent lung. Maximal T cell clonality occurred in uninvolved adjacent lung, with tumor ranking below it.

Only in-frame clones appear in the TCRdb table, and some are missing; sequencing was by immunoSEQ multiplex PCR. The table includes about 25,000 clones, more than 75% detected once. Details on this clone: Its matching antigen is unknown.

CDR3 length: 16 amino acids. J lost 3 bases, V lost 2 bases, and 10 bases had no gene match. Per the germline V gene, CDR1 is ENHRY and CDR2 is SYGVKD. The input for sequencing was peripheral blood, taken before any cancer treatment. V and J are TRBV10-3 and TRBJ2-7; 7 positions agree with TRBD1. This TCR came from a male donor at least 60 years old with stage II squamous cell lung carcinoma. The CDR3 protein is CAISEPRTGGFYEQYF. In nucleotides, the CDR3 is TGTGCCATCAGTGAGCCTAGGACAGGAGGATTCTACGAGCAGTACTTC.